This TCR beta chain was captured in a study of T-cell reconstitution after alpha-beta-depleted transplantation in children. Study-wide findings and caveats: T-cell counts and diversity were attributed mostly to newly produced T cells one year after transplant. Diversity of TCRbeta at day 60 was high in some patients, arising from surviving recipient T cells and thymic progenitors. Expanded graft clones, several hundred of them, were reportedly the source of alpha-beta T cells about two months after transplant.

The CDR3 has 15 amino acids. V lost 4 bases, J lost 0 bases, and 12 bases lay in between. The germline V gene has CDR1 MNHEY and CDR2 SVGAGI. This clonotype was detected ten times or more. The antigen remains unidentified. Unique molecular identifiers tagged the TCRbeta library. TCRdb re-analysed the PCR reads in MiXCR, keeping a single row per CDR3 protein. Of approximately 170,000 distinct CDR3 sequences listed, roughly 10% were seen once; the top ten hold roughly 13%. The sequence was obtained from a boy aged 2-15 years with acute myeloid leukemia, due to receive a stem cell transplant. This chain joins TRBV6-5 and TRBJ1-1; D is uncertain. Sequenced material: PBMCs, taken before TCRalphabeta/CD19-depleted stem cell transplant. As DNA, the CDR3 is TGTGCCAGCAGTTTGACACCAGGATTGAACACTGAAGCTTTCTTT. As protein: CASSLTPGLNTEAFF.